Presented here are 18 T cell receptor beta chains from one specimen sequenced in a study of blood T cell repertoires in COVID-19. This table comes from immunoSEQ multiplex PCR, and its TCRdb copy is limited to in-frame clones, with some not included. The repertoire holds 90,000 to 120,000 clones, around 89% seen once, with 4.5% to 5% in the top ten. The sequencing sample was made of peripheral blood. The receptors shown here come from a man aged 35-49 years with active or convalescent COVID-19.

This clone was counted once. V is TRBV6-2 or TRBV6-3 and J is TRBJ2-6; 10 positions agree with TRBD1. The CDR3 covers 17 residues. The V gene's germline CDR1 is MNHEY and CDR2 SVGEGT. V shed 4 bases, J shed 2 bases, and the junction held 5 bases outside the gene matches. The CDR3 is CASSWGQGRAGANVLTF. For the CDR3, the DNA is TGTGCCAGCAGTTGGGGACAGGGGAGGGCTGGGGCCAACGTCCTGACTTTC.

The rearrangement joins TRBV30 to TRBJ1-5; TRBD1 might be the D (5 bases). The CDR3 is 13 residues long. CDR1 and CDR2 (germline): GTSNPN, SVGIG (reference sequence). V lost 6 bases to trimming and J lost 2 bases, with 11 bases between them. CDR3 nucleotides: TGTGCCTGTTCCGGGGGAGGCAATCAGCCCCAGCATTTT. Protein: CACSGGGNQPQHF.

The J gene is TRBJ2-3, the V gene TRBV11-2, with 7 bases identical to TRBD2. The ends lost 1 base at V and 1 base at J; junction bases unmatched: 2. CDR1 SGHAT and CDR2 FQNNGV come from the germline V gene. The CDR3 contains 15 residues. The CDR3 DNA sequence: TGTGCCAGCAGCTTAGGCGCGGGAGGCACAGATACGCAGTATTTT. Translation: CASSLGAGGTDTQYF.

The CDR3 bases are TGTGCCAGTACCTATACGGGGGGCCCTGAAGCTTTCTTT. Translated: CASTYTGGPEAFF. This chain uses TRBV19 with TRBJ1-1; possible D gene TRBD1, 6 bases. Germline loops: CDR1 LNHDA, CDR2 SQIVND (reference sequence). This CDR3 contains 13 residues. V was clipped by 7 bases and J by 6 bases, with 15 bases between them.

The chain joins TRBV28 to TRBJ1-4; 7 bases fit TRBD1. Germline lookup yields CDR1 MDHEN and CDR2 SYDVKM. The CDR3 runs 14 residues. J gave up 8 bases and V 7 bases, and 10 bases lay outside the gene matches. The CDR3 is CASTTTGSGEKLFF. CDR3 coding DNA: TGTGCCAGCACCACGACAGGGAGTGGAGAAAAACTGTTTTTT.

The chain is built from TRBV7-9 and TRBJ1-2; D gene unclear. V lost 1 base to trimming and J lost 2 bases, with 8 bases between them. The CDR3 has 14 amino acids. In germline, CDR1 is SEHNR, CDR2 FQNEAQ (reference sequence). This CDR3 is CASSLERKNYGYTF. For the CDR3, the DNA is TGTGCCAGCAGCTTAGAGCGGAAAAACTATGGCTACACCTTC.

The genes are TRBV6-5 and TRBJ1-1; D ambiguous. Germline CDR1 reads MNHEY; CDR2 reads SVGAGI. This CDR3 spans 13 amino acids. V was pared by 5 bases and J by 7 bases, with 14 bases between. The CDR3 region has the DNA TGTGCCAGCAGTCCCGGGAGAGGTAGTGAAGCTTTCTTT. Its translation: CASSPGRGSEAFF.

The chain links TRBV28 to TRBJ1-5; D might be TRBD1 (6 bases). The CDR3 has 14 residues. Trimming removed 7 bases at V and 3 bases at J, with 13 bases between. Per germline, CDR1 MDHEN and CDR2 SYDVKM. The chain's CDR3 is CASTPDRSNQPQHF. CDR3 sequence (DNA): TGTGCCAGCACACCGGACAGATCCAATCAGCCCCAGCATTTT.

The chain joins TRBV29-1 to TRBJ1-1; D is ambiguous. The V and J ends lost 3 bases and 5 bases respectively, with 13 bases between them. The CDR3 sequence is 13 residues long. The germline V gene has CDR1 SQVTM and CDR2 ANQGSEA. The CDR3 bases are TGCAGCGTTGAGCGGCCCCTGAGTACTGAAGCTTTCTTT. Its protein product is CSVERPLSTEAFF.

The chain employs TRBV9 and TRBJ1-6; 9 positions agree with TRBD1. The junction had 1 base not matched to a gene; V was cut back by 0 bases and J by 9 bases. The V gene's germline CDR1 is SGDLS and CDR2 YYNGEE. CDR3 length equals 14 residues. CDR3 DNA sequence: TGTGCCAGCAGCGTAGGGGACAGGGTTTCACCCCTCCACTTT. Translation: CASSVGDRVSPLHF.

The table lists this clone with a count of one. A read error may account for a junction end that differs from germline. The CDR3 loop reads CASSLVGQGSSRYGYTF. The DNA for the CDR3 is TGTGCTAGCAGCTTAGTAGGGCAGGGTTCCTCTCGCTATGGCTACACCTTC. The chain is built from TRBV7-7 and TRBJ1-2, with D maybe TRBD1 (5 bases). The CDR3 has 17 residues. Germline CDR1 reads SSHAT; CDR2 reads FNYEAQ (reference sequence).

As DNA, the CDR3 is TGTGCCAGCAGTTACTCACTCGAGCAGTACTTC. It translates to CASSYSLEQYF. The rearrangement links TRBV6-5 to TRBJ2-7; D is unresolved. Trimming took 0 bases from V and 6 from J, leaving 3 bases between them. The germline V gene encodes CDR1 MNHEY and CDR2 SVGAGI. This CDR3 is built from 11 residues.

CDR3 amino acids: CATSKGPGWSYEQYF. In DNA form, the CDR3 reads TGTGCCACCAGCAAAGGCCCCGGCTGGAGCTACGAGCAGTACTTC. The genes are TRBV15 and TRBJ2-7; D not resolved. Germline V CDR1 and CDR2: LNHNV, YYDKDF (reference sequence). V was pared by 4 bases and J by 3 bases, with 16 bases between. This CDR3 contains 15 residues. The entire variable domain, with the rest obtained from reference TRBV15 and TRBJ2-7, is as follows: DAMVIQNPRYQVTQFGKPVTLSCSQTLNHNVMYWYQQKSSQAPKLLFHYYDKDFNNEADTPDNFQSRRPNTSFCFLDIRSPGLGDTAMYLCATSKGPGWSYEQYFGPGTRLTVT.

CDR3 protein: CASSTGGGLSYGYTF. The CDR3, as DNA: TGTGCCAGTAGTACAGGAGGGGGACTATCCTATGGCTACACCTTC. J is TRBJ1-2 and V is TRBV19, with a possible D match to TRBD1 (6 bases). Germline CDR1 LNHDA, CDR2 SQIVND (reference sequence). CDR3 length: 15 residues. Deletions cut 4 bases from V and 4 bases from J, with 16 bases between.

The V gene is TRBV20-1, the J gene TRBJ2-7; maybe TRBD2 (6 bases). Germline V gene lookup returns CDR1 DFQATT and CDR2 SNEGSKA (reference sequence). CDR3 length equals 14 residues. The V end lost 3 bases, the J end lost 4 bases, and 16 bases lay between the germline ends. CDR3 sequence (DNA): TGCAGTGCTAGTCAACCGGGACTTTCATACGAGCAGTACTTC. Amino acid sequence: CSASQPGLSYEQYF.

This chain joins TRBV30 and TRBJ2-1; D ambiguous. There are 15 residues in the CDR3. Germline V CDR1 and CDR2: GTSNPN, SVGIG (reference sequence). V lost 1 base, J lost 3 bases, and 13 bases lay in between. The CDR3 protein is CAWSGLGGFYNEQFF. The CDR3 nucleotides are TGTGCCTGGAGTGGTTTAGGCGGTTTCTACAATGAGCAGTTCTTC.

The CDR3 sequence is CASSRGLAVYEQFF. The CDR3 DNA follows: TGTGCCAGCAGCCGGGGACTAGCAGTCTATGAGCAGTTCTTC. J is TRBJ2-1 and V is TRBV5-4; 9 positions match TRBD2. With V trimmed by 4 bases and J by 8 bases, 7 bases remained unmatched. Germline loops: CDR1 SGHNT, CDR2 YYREEE (reference sequence). CDR3 size: 14 residues. Based on the CDR3 plus reference TRBV5-4 and TRBJ2-1, the full variable domain is ETGVTQSPTHLIKTRGQQVTLRCSSQSGHNTVSWYQQALGQGPQFIFQYYREEENGRGNFPPRFSGLQFPNYSSELNVNALELDDSALYLCASSRGLAVYEQFFGPGTRLTVL.

The J gene is TRBJ2-3, the V gene TRBV28; 9 bases line up with TRBD2. The CDR3 has 16 amino acids. Germline CDR1 reads MDHEN; CDR2 reads SYDVKM. V lost 1 base, J lost 2 bases, and 4 bases stayed unmatched. CDR3: CASSLYLAGSTDTQYF. Here the CDR3 DNA reads TGTGCCAGCAGTTTATACCTAGCGGGGTCCACAGATACGCAGTATTTT. The full variable domain, in which reference TRBV28 and TRBJ2-3 provide the parts outside the CDR3, is DVKVTQSSRYLVKRTGEKVFLECVQDMDHENMFWYRQDPGLGLRLIYFSYDVKMKEKGDIPEGYSVSREKKERFSLILESASTNQTSMYLCASSLYLAGSTDTQYFGPGTRLTVL.